One and the same sample provided the 32 T cell receptor beta chains below, sequenced in a study of T cell responses to AZD1222 COVID-19 vaccine. Assay: immunoSEQ multiplex PCR; the TCRdb copy retains only in-frame clones and omits some. The table lists 57,000 or so clones, over 70% of them singletons. The starting material was peripheral blood, obtained on day 0 of AZD1222 vaccination. The source is an adult in good health.

The chain couples TRBV7-8 to TRBJ2-7, with TRBD1 matching 9 bases. This CDR3 has 14 amino acids. The V gene's germline CDR1 is SGHVS and CDR2 FQNEAQ. The V segment lost 5 bases and the J segment 3 bases; nucleotides outside the gene matches: 5. The CDR3 DNA reads as TGTGCCAGCAGCGCCCGACAGGGGGGCTACGAGCAGTACTTC. Translation gives CASSARQGGYEQYF.

The rearrangement links TRBV2 to TRBJ2-5; D assignment may be TRBD1 or TRBD2 (5 bases each). Germline V gene sequence: CDR1 SNHLY, CDR2 FYNNEI. This CDR3 contains 14 residues. V lost 4 bases, J lost 5 bases, and 14 bases lay in between. The CDR3 region is CASSVQGRGETQYF. CDR3 DNA: TGTGCCAGCAGTGTCCAGGGTCGAGGGGAGACCCAGTACTTC.

V and J are TRBV27 and TRBJ2-2, with TRBD1 as a possible D gene (5 bases). There are 15 residues in the CDR3. Germline loops: CDR1 MNHEY, CDR2 SMNVEV (reference sequence). V gave up 2 bases and J gave up 0 bases, with 7 bases separating them. The CDR3 DNA sequence: TGTGCCAGCAGTTTAACCAGGGCGAACACCGGGGAGCTGTTTTTT. Its translation: CASSLTRANTGELFF.

The chain links TRBV5-1 to TRBJ2-2; 10 bases match TRBD1. Germline V lookup: CDR1 SGHRS, CDR2 YFSETQ. This CDR3 contains 16 residues. The trim removed 1 base at V and 6 bases at J, leaving 6 bases unmatched. CDR3 nucleotides: TGCGCCAGCAGCTTGAGGGGACAGGGGCAGGCCGGGGAGCTGTTTTTT. Protein product: CASSLRGQGQAGELFF.

The chain joins TRBV7-6 to TRBJ1-2, with TRBD1 matching 8 bases. V lost 5 bases, J lost 11 bases, and 10 bases stayed unmatched. CDR1 SGHVS and CDR2 FNYEAQ come from the germline V gene. There are 13 residues in the CDR3. Here the CDR3 DNA reads TGTGCCAGCAGCAACTTTAGGGACAGGCGGTACACCTTC. The encoded protein is CASSNFRDRRYTF.

The CDR3 is CASSHDPTGAGGYTF. CDR3 DNA: TGCGCCAGCAGCCACGACCCGACAGGGGCAGGTGGCTACACCTTC. The J gene is TRBJ1-2, the V gene TRBV4-3, with 8 bases lining up with TRBD1. CDR1 LGHNA and CDR2 YSLEER come from the germline V gene. This CDR3 is built from 15 residues. The J segment lost 7 bases and the V segment lost 3 bases, leaving 10 bases of the junction unmatched.

This chain uses TRBV19 with TRBJ1-5, with D tentatively TRBD1 (6 bases). The germline gives CDR1 LNHDA, CDR2 SQIVND (reference sequence). Trimming left V 3 bases short and J 5 bases short, with 17 bases between. The CDR3 loop spans 16 amino acids. The CDR3 DNA is TGTGCCAGTAGTATTGAAGCCTCAGGGGCAGATCAGCCCCAGCATTTT. Protein product: CASSIEASGADQPQHF. Filled out from reference TRBV19 and TRBJ1-5, the complete variable domain reads DGGITQSPKYLFRKEGQNVTLSCEQNLNHDAMYWYRQDPGQGLRLIYYSQIVNDFQKGDIAEGYSVSREKKESFPLTVTSAQKNPTAFYLCASSIEASGADQPQHFGDGTRLSIL.

The count of this clone is one. The chain recombines TRBV5-1 with TRBJ2-7, with D uncertain. V dropped 0 bases and J dropped 4 bases, with 14 bases sitting between them. The CDR3 spans 15 residues. CDR1 and CDR2 (germline): SGHRS, YFSETQ. The CDR3 DNA sequence: TGCGCCAGCAGCTTGGACGGGTTGGGTTATTACGAGCAGTACTTC. Protein sequence: CASSLDGLGYYEQYF.

This clone was observed once. This sequence joins TRBV30 and TRBJ1-2; 10 bases fit TRBD1. From germline, CDR1 is GTSNPN and CDR2 SVGIG (reference sequence). V gave up 1 base and J gave up 13 bases; unmatched junction bases: 9. The CDR3 contains 13 residues. CDR3 nucleotide sequence: TGTGCCTGGAGTGCCCCGGGGACAGGGGAGGTCACCTTC. As protein: CAWSAPGTGEVTF.

The chain recombines TRBV6-2 or TRBV6-3 with TRBJ2-3, with 9 bases identical to TRBD2. The length of the CDR3 is 15 residues. Germline V gene lookup returns CDR1 MNHEY and CDR2 SVGEGT. V was pared by 5 bases and J by 7 bases, with 10 bases of the junction left unmatched. The CDR3 reads CASSPLSGGRYTQYF. The CDR3 DNA reads TGTGCCAGCAGTCCGCTGAGCGGGGGGAGATATACGCAGTATTTT.

This chain uses TRBV3-1 (or the pseudogene TRBV3-2) with TRBJ2-3; 10 positions match TRBD1. Per the germline V gene, CDR1 is LGHDT and CDR2 is YNNKEL (reference sequence). Losses at the gene ends were 2 bases for V and 4 bases for J; bases not matched to a gene: 3. The CDR3 is made up of 15 amino acids. CDR3 loop: CASSQRGQGADTQYF. The CDR3 DNA reads TGTGCCAGCAGCCAACGCGGACAGGGGGCAGATACGCAGTATTTT.

The J gene is TRBJ1-4, the V gene TRBV10-1; the D gene is possibly TRBD1 (5 bases). Germline CDR1 is WNHNN and CDR2 is SYGVQD (reference sequence). This CDR3 contains 14 residues. V lost 4 bases and J lost 7, with 13 bases in between. The DNA for the CDR3 is TGCGCCAGCAGTGGAGCTACAGGATTTGAAAAACTGTTTTTT. This translates into CASSGATGFEKLFF.

The chain joins TRBV2 to TRBJ1-2; D is undetermined. Germline-derived CDR1 and CDR2 are SNHLY and FYNNEI. The CDR3 sequence is 12 residues long. With 5 bases removed from V and 5 bases from J, the gap between germline ends came to 9 bases. CDR3 amino acids: CASSNVEYGYTF. The CDR3 DNA is TGTGCCAGCAGTAACGTAGAGTATGGCTACACCTTC.

The chain combines TRBV30 with TRBJ1-2, with unresolved D. The ends were cut back, 2 bases at V and 7 bases at J, with 5 bases in the middle. There are 10 residues in the CDR3. Germline CDR1 GTSNPN, CDR2 SVGIG (reference sequence). CDR3 bases: TGTGCCTGGAGTAGCGCTGGCTACACCTTC. Its protein is CAWSSAGYTF.

This chain connects TRBV19 to TRBJ1-3; no reliable D call. This CDR3 is 13 amino acids long. Looked up from germline, CDR1 is LNHDA and CDR2 is SQIVND (reference sequence). Trimming shortened V by 5 bases and J by 4 bases, and 9 bases separated the two germline ends. This CDR3 is CASSPSPGNTIYF. The CDR3 bases are TGTGCCAGTAGTCCCAGTCCCGGAAACACCATATATTTT.

This clone was seen more than once but under ten times. The chain uses TRBV4-3 and TRBJ2-7; D gene unclear. The germline V gene has CDR1 LGHNA and CDR2 YSLEER. The V end lost 0 bases, the J end lost 3 bases, and 9 bases lay between the germline ends. The CDR3 has 14 residues. The CDR3 region has the DNA TGCGCCAGCAGCCAAGATCTGCAGGTCTACGAGCAGTACTTC. Translation gives CASSQDLQVYEQYF.

This chain links TRBV19 with TRBJ2-7; a weak D match, TRBD2 (7 bases). Trimming cost V 3 bases and J 5 bases, with 20 bases left between them. Germline V gene sequence: CDR1 LNHDA, CDR2 SQIVND (reference sequence). This CDR3 has 16 amino acids. The CDR3 nucleotides are TGTGCCAGTAGTATCCGGGTCGGGGGGCCTGGCGACGAGCAGTACTTC. Protein product: CASSIRVGGPGDEQYF.

The rearrangement joins TRBV9 to TRBJ1-5; the match to TRBD1 covers 10 bases. Germline CDR1 is SGDLS and CDR2 is YYNGEE. This CDR3 contains 14 residues. V gave up 4 bases and J gave up 6 bases; unmatched junction bases: 4. CDR3 nucleotides: TGTGCCAGCAGCCCGACAGGGGGCGGTCAGCCCCAGCATTTT. Its translation: CASSPTGGGQPQHF.

The chain uses TRBV7-9 and TRBJ2-1; no definite D call. Germline CDR1 is SEHNR and CDR2 is FQNEAQ (reference sequence). Trimming pared 6 bases from V and 8 bases from J, leaving 14 bases between. The CDR3 extends over 13 amino acids. The CDR3 nucleotides read TGTGCCAGCAGTCGGGCCTTGGGTGATGAGCAGTTCTTC. Translated, it gives CASSRALGDEQFF.

The V gene is TRBV29-1, the J gene TRBJ2-7; no firm D call. Germline V gene sequence: CDR1 SQVTM, CDR2 ANQGSEA. V was clipped by 3 bases and J by 2 bases, with 5 bases between them. This CDR3 region has 11 residues. The CDR3 nucleotides read TGCAGCGTTGACACTGCCTACGAGCAGTACTTC. Translation gives CSVDTAYEQYF.

As DNA, the CDR3 is TGTGCCAGCAGCCCCGGGACAGGGGAATATCAGCCCCAGCATTTT. It is translated as CASSPGTGEYQPQHF. The chain joins TRBV3-1 (or the pseudogene TRBV3-2) to TRBJ1-5, with TRBD1 identical over 10 bases. The germline CDR1 and CDR2 sequences are LGHDT and YNNKEL (reference sequence). V was clipped by 4 bases and J by 5 bases; unmatched bases: 5. The CDR3 totals 15 residues.

The CDR3: CASSVEGQGIIEQFF. DNA for the CDR3: TGTGCCAGCAGCGTAGAGGGACAGGGGATTATTGAGCAGTTCTTC. This sequence joins TRBV9 and TRBJ2-1, with TRBD1 matching 10 bases. CDR3 length: 15 amino acids. Germline lookup yields CDR1 SGDLS and CDR2 YYNGEE. V trimming: 0 bases; J trimming: 9 bases; junction bases outside the gene matches: 6.

This sequence joins TRBV7-9 and TRBJ2-5; D is uncertain. This CDR3 spans 12 amino acids. Germline V CDR1 and CDR2: SEHNR, FQNEAQ (reference sequence). Trimming took off 5 bases at V and 5 bases at J, with 9 bases between the two ends. The CDR3 region is CASSPFRETQYF. CDR3 DNA sequence: TGTGCCAGCAGCCCATTTAGGGAGACCCAGTACTTC.

The rearrangement links TRBV7-2 to TRBJ2-5; TRBD1 aligns across 11 bases. CDR3 length: 16 amino acids. V was clipped by 4 bases and J by 6 bases; unmatched bases: 10. Germline V lookup: CDR1 SGHTA, CDR2 FQGNSA. CDR3 bases: TGTGCCAGCAGCTCCCGGTGGGGACAGGGGGGAAAGACCCAGTACTTC. Residues: CASSSRWGQGGKTQYF. The full variable domain, in which reference TRBV7-2 and TRBJ2-5 provide the parts outside the CDR3, is GAGVSQSPSNKVTEKGKDVELRCDPISGHTALYWYRQSLGQGLEFLIYFQGNSAPDKSGLPSDRFSAERTGGSVSTLTIQRTQQEDSAVYLCASSSRWGQGGKTQYFGPGTRLLVL.

The V gene is TRBV11-3, the J gene TRBJ2-1; 8 bases line up with TRBD2. The CDR3 contains 15 residues. J gave up 10 bases and V 4 bases, and 12 bases lay outside the gene matches. CDR1 SGHNT and CDR2 YENEEA come from the germline V gene. CDR3 sequence (DNA): TGTGCCAGCAGCTCTCTACGGGGGGGCAGCGGAGAGCAGTTCTTC. This encodes CASSSLRGGSGEQFF.

V and J are TRBV3-1 (or the pseudogene TRBV3-2) and TRBJ1-1; a weak D match, TRBD1 (6 bases). Germline V gene lookup returns CDR1 LGHDT and CDR2 YNNKEL (reference sequence). V lost 4 bases, J lost 1 base, and 7 bases lay in between. The CDR3 extends over 13 amino acids. The CDR3: CASSRGGNTEAFF. The CDR3 DNA follows: TGTGCCAGCAGCCGAGGGGGGAACACTGAAGCTTTCTTT.

The gene calls are TRBV6-1 and TRBJ1-5; D is unclear. Germline V gene sequence: CDR1 MNHNS, CDR2 SASEGT. CDR3 length equals 15 residues. Trimming took off 2 bases at V and 4 bases at J, with 12 bases between the two ends. CDR3 bases: TGTGCCAGCAGTGAATTGTCCCCCGGGAATCAGCCCCAGCATTTT. Protein: CASSELSPGNQPQHF.

This clone was found a few times. V and J are TRBV7-2 and TRBJ2-7; D not certain. CDR1 SGHTA and CDR2 FQGNSA come from the germline V gene. Trimming removed 0 bases at V and 5 bases at J, with 17 bases between. The CDR3 runs 16 residues. This CDR3 is CASSLAQSRSGHEQYF. CDR3 coding DNA: TGTGCCAGCAGCTTAGCGCAATCAAGGTCAGGCCACGAGCAGTACTTC.

This clone came up a few times. V is TRBV7-2 and J is TRBJ1-5; D gene uncertain. CDR3 size: 12 residues. CDR1 and CDR2 from the germline V gene are SGHTA and FQGNSA. Trimming took off 9 bases at V and 3 bases at J, with 9 bases between the two ends. The CDR3 region has the DNA TGTGCCAGTGGCCCCCTCAATCAGCCCCAGCATTTT. It codes for CASGPLNQPQHF. The entire variable domain, with the rest obtained from reference TRBV7-2 and TRBJ1-5, is as follows: GAGVSQSPSNKVTEKGKDVELRCDPISGHTALYWYRQSLGQGLEFLIYFQGNSAPDKSGLPSDRFSAERTGGSVSTLTIQRTQQEDSAVYLCASGPLNQPQHFGDGTRLSIL.

This chain joins TRBV5-1 and TRBJ2-7; no clear D. CDR1 SGHRS and CDR2 YFSETQ come from the germline V gene. The CDR3 runs to 13 residues. With 2 bases removed from V and 2 bases from J, the gap between germline ends came to 8 bases. DNA for the CDR3: TGCGCCAGCAGCTTCTCGAATACCTACGAGCAGTACTTC. Translation: CASSFSNTYEQYF.

A few counts support this clone. The V call is TRBV4-1, the J call TRBJ1-2; D call uncertain. V shed 1 base and J shed 7 bases, with 10 bases lying between them. This CDR3 region has 13 residues. Germline V gene sequence: CDR1 MGHRA, CDR2 YSYEKL. CDR3 protein: CASSQGSRAGYTF. The CDR3 nucleotides read TGCGCCAGCAGCCAAGGTTCGAGGGCTGGCTACACCTTC.

The V gene is TRBV11-3, the J gene TRBJ2-7; 7 nucleotides agree with TRBD1. From germline, CDR1 is SGHNT and CDR2 YENEEA. With V trimmed by 3 bases and J by 6 bases, 11 bases remained unmatched. This CDR3 has 15 residues. The CDR3 is CASSLDSEQGFEQYF. The CDR3 DNA is TGTGCCAGCAGCTTGGACTCGGAACAGGGGTTCGAGCAGTACTTC.